These T cell receptor beta chains were read from a single sample in a study of blood T cell repertoires in COVID-19. Profiling relied on immunoSEQ multiplex PCR, and the TCRdb table lists in-frame clones only, not all of them. Here the sample spans 130,000 to 150,000 clones, 80% being singletons. Sequencing was performed on peripheral blood. These TCRs come from a man in his 70s who had recovered from COVID-19. CDR3s include the opening cysteine and the closing phenylalanine or tryptophan. Each record gives: V gene, D gene, J gene, clone size, CDR3 protein. A D gene is named only where the DNA matches it firmly. A clone size is listed for some rows: how often the clone was seen (once, few, many), or a class if it is expanded.

>TRBV5-6|TRBD1|TRBJ1-5|.
CASSWGTGIQPQHF
>TRBV5-8|.|TRBJ2-5|.
CASSFQPDSQETQYF
>TRBV18|TRBD2|TRBJ2-1|.
CASSPRLAGTHNEQFF
>TRBV5-1|TRBD1|TRBJ2-7|.
CASSPQTGAGSYEQYF
>TRBV25-1|TRBD2|TRBJ2-1|.
CASSEPVDSGKFSEQFF
>TRBV2|.|TRBJ1-5|.
CASTRRYGSNQPQHF
>TRBV24-1|.|TRBJ2-1|.
CATSETGSGPYNEQFF
>TRBV5-6|.|TRBJ2-5|many
CASSLAQAETQYF
>TRBV3-1/TRBV3-2|.|TRBJ1-2|many
CASSQGLDSSYGYTF
>TRBV27|.|TRBJ2-6|.
CASSFTSSGANVLTF
>TRBV6-1|TRBD1|TRBJ1-5|.
CASSESVRDREKHF
>TRBV3-1/TRBV3-2|.|TRBJ1-1|.
CASSQPRATGNTEAFF
>TRBV7-6|TRBD1|TRBJ1-6|few
CASSLGQATNNSPLHF
>TRBV19|.|TRBJ2-1|.
CASSIGGGYNEQFF
>TRBV30|TRBD1|TRBJ1-2|.
CAWILQGAAGYTF
>TRBV20-1|.|TRBJ2-2|once
CSASSHITGELFF
>TRBV30|.|TRBJ2-5|once
CAWAHFGTIFQETQYF
>TRBV12-5|TRBD2|TRBJ2-7|.
CASGLWPATSRDYEQYF
>TRBV6-1|.|TRBJ2-2|.
CASSEGVGGTGELFF
>TRBV10-3|.|TRBJ1-1|.
CAISEDAGLFTEAFF
>TRBV5-1|.|TRBJ2-7|.
CASSSNPDSRAYEQYF
>TRBV19|TRBD2|TRBJ2-2|.
CASSPGLAGYNGELFF
>TRBV15|.|TRBJ2-7|once
CATSSGGTSYEQYF
>TRBV11-2|TRBD1|TRBJ2-1|.
CASSFGQEYNEQFF
>TRBV5-1|TRBD2|TRBJ2-1|.
CASKLAGVNDEQFF
>TRBV3-1/TRBV3-2|TRBD1|TRBJ2-3|.
CASSQGLFWGTDTDTQYF
>TRBV7-2|.|TRBJ2-7|.
CASTLTLGRGAEQYF
>TRBV7-8|TRBD2|TRBJ2-2|.
CASSFGLAGYTGELFF
>TRBV7-9|TRBD2|TRBJ2-2|.
CASSPLPSGGNTGELFF
>TRBV6-5|.|TRBJ2-7|.
CASSYGTGHMYEQYF
>TRBV19|.|TRBJ1-1|few
CASIVGGTEAFF
>TRBV20-1|.|TRBJ1-2|.
CSASPRPPNYGYTF
>TRBV7-9|.|TRBJ2-1|.
CASSFLGGRGNEQFF
>TRBV5-1|TRBD1|TRBJ1-4|.
CASSLGGGGEKLFF
>TRBV27|TRBD2|TRBJ2-7|.
CASSLSLAGFPYEQYF
>TRBV29-1|.|TRBJ2-5|.
CSVPTPAGQETQYF
>TRBV20-1|.|TRBJ2-7|.
CSARGGDEQYF
>TRBV6-1|.|TRBJ1-5|.
CASSETDNQPQHF
>TRBV5-1|TRBD1|TRBJ2-1|.
CASISGGPASYNEQFF
>TRBV11-2|TRBD2|TRBJ2-3|few
CASSSLQTSGSTDTQYF
>TRBV7-8|TRBD2|TRBJ2-7|few
CASSRGGTSGLYEQYF
>TRBV12-5|.|TRBJ2-1|.
CASAQGSALQFF
>TRBV27|TRBD1|TRBJ1-6|.
CASSLIQGAWNSPLHF
>TRBV5-1|TRBD1|TRBJ1-2|.
CASSLSTGYRGYTF
>TRBV6-5|.|TRBJ2-7|few
CASSTTGGEQYF
>TRBV12-3/TRBV12-4|.|TRBJ2-5|.
CASTPAQQETQYF
>TRBV5-1|.|TRBJ2-4|.
CASSVPGTQNIQYF